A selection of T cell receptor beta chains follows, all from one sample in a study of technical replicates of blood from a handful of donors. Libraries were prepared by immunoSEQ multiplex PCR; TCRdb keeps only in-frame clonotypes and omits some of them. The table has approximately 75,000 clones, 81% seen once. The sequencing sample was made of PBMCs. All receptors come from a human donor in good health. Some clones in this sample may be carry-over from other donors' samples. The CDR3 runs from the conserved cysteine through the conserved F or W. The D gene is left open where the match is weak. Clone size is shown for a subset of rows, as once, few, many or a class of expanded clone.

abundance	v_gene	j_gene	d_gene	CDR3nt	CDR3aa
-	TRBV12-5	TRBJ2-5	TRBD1	TGTGCTAGTGGTTTGGTACGGGGACAGGGTCTAGGAAAGACCCAGTACTTC	CASGLVRGQGLGKTQYF
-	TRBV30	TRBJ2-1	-	TGTGCCTGGAGTATCTTAGATTACAATGAGCAGTTCTTC	CAWSILDYNEQFF
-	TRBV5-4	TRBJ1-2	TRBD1	TGTGCCAGCAGCCGGGAGGACAGGGTTGATGGCTACACCTTC	CASSREDRVDGYTF
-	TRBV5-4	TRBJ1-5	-	TGTGCCAGCAGCTTGGTTTTACTTCGGGGGGCGGATCAGCCCCAGCATTTT	CASSLVLLRGADQPQHF
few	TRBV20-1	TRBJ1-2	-	TGCAGTGCTGGCCATTTAGGCTACACCTTC	CSAGHLGYTF
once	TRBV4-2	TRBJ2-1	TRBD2	TGTGCCAGCAGCCCAGGACTAGCGGAGTACAATGAGCAGTTCTTC	CASSPGLAEYNEQFF
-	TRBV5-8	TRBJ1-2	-	TGTGCCAGCAGCGCGGTGTCGGTTTCGTATGGCTACACCTTC	CASSAVSVSYGYTF
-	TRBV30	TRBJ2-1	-	TGTGCCTGGAGGGGGCATGAGCAGTTCTTC	CAWRGHEQFF
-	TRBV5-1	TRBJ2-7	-	TGCGCCAGCAGTCCCGGGGGATCGACCGGGGAGCAGTACTTC	CASSPGGSTGEQYF
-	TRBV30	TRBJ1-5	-	TGTGCCTGGAGTATCGGGGGTCAGCCCCAGCATTTT	CAWSIGGQPQHF
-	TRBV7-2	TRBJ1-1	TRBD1	TGTGCCAGCAGCGAACAGGGGCTGGGCACTGAAGCTTTCTTT	CASSEQGLGTEAFF
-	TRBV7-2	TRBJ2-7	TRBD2	TGTGCCAGCGCTCTTCAGGGCGGGGGGGCGATTGAGCAGTACTTC	CASALQGGGAIEQYF
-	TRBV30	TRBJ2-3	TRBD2	TGTGCCTGGAGTGTCGGGGGGGCTAGCGGACCCACAGATACGCAGTATTTT	CAWSVGGASGPTDTQYF
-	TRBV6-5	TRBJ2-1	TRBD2	TGTGCCAGCAGTTACTTTAGCGGGGGGGCTCTTCAGTTCTTC	CASSYFSGGALQFF
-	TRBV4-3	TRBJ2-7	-	TGCGCCAGCAGCCAAGATTTGGCTAGCGCTGCCTACGAGCAGTACTTC	CASSQDLASAAYEQYF
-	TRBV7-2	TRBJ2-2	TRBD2	TGTGCCAGCAGTCTAGCGGGTCCCTCTGGCGGGGAGCTGTTTTTT	CASSLAGPSGGELFF
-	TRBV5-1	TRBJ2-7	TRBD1	TGCGCCAGCAGCCTACAGGGGGCACCCGTCTACGAGCAGTACTTC	CASSLQGAPVYEQYF
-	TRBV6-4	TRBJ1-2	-	TGTGCCAGCAGTGACTCGGGACAACTGAAAGGCTACACCTTC	CASSDSGQLKGYTF
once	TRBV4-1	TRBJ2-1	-	TGCGCCAGCAGCCAAGTTGCGGTAAATGAGCAGTTCTTC	CASSQVAVNEQFF
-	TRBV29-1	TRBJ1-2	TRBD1	TGCAGCGTGGGAGGGGGGGACAGGGTGGATGGCTACACCTTC	CSVGGGDRVDGYTF
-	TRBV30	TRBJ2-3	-	TGTGCCTGGAGGCCTCCTAGGATAAGGACAGATACGCAGTATTTT	CAWRPPRIRTDTQYF
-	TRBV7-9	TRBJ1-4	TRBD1	TGTGCCAGCAGCTTTGACAGGGAACTGTTTTTT	CASSFDRELFF
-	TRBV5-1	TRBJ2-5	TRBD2	TGCGCCAGCAGCTTGGGGCGGGGGTTGCAAGAGACCCAGTACTTC	CASSLGRGLQETQYF
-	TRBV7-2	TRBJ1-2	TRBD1	TGTGCCAGCAGCCTGGACAGGGCCGCTAACTATGGCTACACCTTC	CASSLDRAANYGYTF
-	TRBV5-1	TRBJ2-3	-	TGCGCCAGCAGCTTGGGTTTCGGGAGCACAGATACGCAGTATTTT	CASSLGFGSTDTQYF
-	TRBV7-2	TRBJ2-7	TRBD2	TGTGCCAGCAGCTTAGTCGGGACTAGCTTCCACGAGCAGTACTTC	CASSLVGTSFHEQYF
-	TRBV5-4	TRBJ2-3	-	TGTGCCAGCAGCTTGGGGGCGGGACTCAGCACAGATACGCAGTATTTT	CASSLGAGLSTDTQYF
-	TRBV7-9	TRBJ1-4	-	TGTGCCAGCAGTCGTACCCTACCCACGGGATCAACTAATGAAAAACTGTTTTTT	CASSRTLPTGSTNEKLFF
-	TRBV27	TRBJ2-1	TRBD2	TGTGCCAGCAGTTCCCCAACTACTAGCGGGGGGAGGGGTGAGCAGTTCTTC	CASSSPTTSGGRGEQFF
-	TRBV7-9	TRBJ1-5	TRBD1	TGTGCCAGCAGCCCGGGACAGGACAATCAGCCCCAGCATTTT	CASSPGQDNQPQHF
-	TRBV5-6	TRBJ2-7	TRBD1	TGTGCCAGCAGCTCCGGGACAGGCCTTTCCTACGAGCAGTACTTC	CASSSGTGLSYEQYF
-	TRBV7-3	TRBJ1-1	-	TGTGCCAGCAGTCAGCTGGGGGGCACTGAAGCTTTCTTT	CASSQLGGTEAFF
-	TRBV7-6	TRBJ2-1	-	TGTGCCAGCAGCTTAGATGGAGGGCGGAATTCTGAGCAGTTCTTC	CASSLDGGRNSEQFF
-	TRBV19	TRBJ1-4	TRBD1	TGTGCCAGTAGTACCGGACAGGGGGATCATGAAAAACTGTTTTTT	CASSTGQGDHEKLFF
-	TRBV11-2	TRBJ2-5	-	TGTGCCAGCAGCTTAGATCCCGTAGTAGAGACCCAGTACTTC	CASSLDPVVETQYF
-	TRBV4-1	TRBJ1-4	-	TGCGCCAGCAGCCGACTCTCCGGGGGTAATGAAAAACTGTTTTTT	CASSRLSGGNEKLFF
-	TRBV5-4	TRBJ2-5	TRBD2	TGTGCCAGCAGCTTGGAAAGCGGGGGGGCGAATCAAGAGACCCAGTACTTC	CASSLESGGANQETQYF
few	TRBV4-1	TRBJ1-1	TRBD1	TGCGCCAGCAGCCTTACGACAGGGCCGAACACTGAAGCTTTCTTT	CASSLTTGPNTEAFF
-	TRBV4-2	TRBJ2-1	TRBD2	TGTGCCAGCAGCCAAATTGGACTAGCGGGAGTTCGTCTCGATGAGCAGTTCTTC	CASSQIGLAGVRLDEQFF
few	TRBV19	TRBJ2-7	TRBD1	TGTGCCAGTAGGTCGGTAGGACAGGGCTCCTACGAGCAGTACTTC	CASRSVGQGSYEQYF
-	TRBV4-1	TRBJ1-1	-	TGCGCCAGCAGCCAAGAAGGGGGAACCGAAGCTTTCTTT	CASSQEGGTEAFF
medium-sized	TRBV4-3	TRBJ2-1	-	TGCGCCAGCAGCCAAGATCGCCGGGATGAGCAGTTCTTC	CASSQDRRDEQFF